These 22 T cell receptor beta chains originate from one sample sequenced in a study of identical twins. TCRdb ran MiXCR on the 5' RACE reads and lists one entry per CDR3 protein. The sample shows 200,000 to 250,000 distinct CDR3 sequences, 6.5% to 8% of them seen only once. These data also formed part of another study, on T cells expressing NK-cell markers.

Material: CD8+ T cells sorted from blood. The source is a woman aged 18-30 years in good health.

The table lists this clonotype with many counts. The chain uses TRBV6-5 and TRBJ2-3; D unresolved. The CDR3 spans 11 residues. CDR1 and CDR2 (germline): MNHEY, SVGAGI. The V gene lost 6 bases and the J gene lost 2 bases, with 3 bases spanning the gap. The CDR3 nucleotides are TGTGCCAGCAGCTCCACAGATACGCAGTATTTT. Translated, it gives CASSSTDTQYF.

V and J are TRBV27 and TRBJ2-1; tentatively, D is TRBD1 (7 bases). This CDR3 comprises 11 residues. Trimming pared 8 bases from V and 10 bases from J, leaving 12 bases between. From germline, CDR1 is MNHEY and CDR2 SMNVEV (reference sequence). The CDR3 DNA reads as TGTGCCAGCGGGGCAGGGGGGGAGCAGTTCTTC. Protein: CASGAGGEQFF.

This clonotype was seen ten or more times. This sequence joins TRBV7-9 and TRBJ2-1; no definite D call. The CDR3 length is 12 residues. Trimming pared 5 bases from V and 5 bases from J, leaving 7 bases between. CDR1 and CDR2 (germline): SEHNR, FQNEAQ (reference sequence). CDR3 protein: CASSPTDNEQFF. Written as DNA, the CDR3 is TGTGCCAGCAGCCCCACCGACAATGAGCAGTTCTTC.

This clonotype was recorded many times. This chain uses TRBV13 with TRBJ2-4, with unresolved D. Germline V lookup: CDR1 PRHDT, CDR2 FYEKMQ (reference sequence). Trimming took 5 bases from V and 2 from J, leaving 10 bases between them. The CDR3 covers 14 residues. CDR3 sequence reads: CASSGHVTKNIQYF. The CDR3 DNA reads as TGTGCCAGCAGCGGGCACGTAACCAAAAACATTCAGTACTTC.

A single count supports this clonotype. This chain uses TRBV24-1 with TRBJ2-3; D might be TRBD2 (6 bases). The germline V gene has CDR1 KGHDR and CDR2 SFDVKD. The CDR3 sequence is 16 residues long. Trimming took 1 base from V and 6 from J, leaving 16 bases between them. The CDR3 nucleotides read TGTGCCACCAGTGATTTAGTTTGGCGAGGAGGGGATACGCAGTATTTT. Translated: CATSDLVWRGGDTQYF.

The chain recombines TRBV7-3 with TRBJ2-5; tentatively, D is TRBD2 (7 bases). Trimming removed 4 bases from V and 4 bases from J, with 16 bases in between. This CDR3 region has 15 residues. Germline V gene data show CDR1 as SGHTA and CDR2 as FQGTGA. CDR3 coding DNA: TGTGCCAGCAGCTCCAGTGGGGGGGCCGGAGAGACCCAGTACTTC. Translating it yields CASSSSGGAGETQYF.

As for this clonotype: With a much larger clone just one base away, this may be a read error. The rearrangement links TRBV13 to TRBJ1-1, with no clear D. This CDR3 comprises 13 residues. The V end was cut by 4 bases, the J end by 1 base, with 7 bases between. The germline V gene encodes CDR1 PRHDT and CDR2 FYEKMQ (reference sequence). CDR3 sequence reads: CASSSSGNTEAFF. The CDR3 DNA sequence: TGTGCCAGCAGCTCCTCCGGGAACACTGAAGCTTTCTTT.

The genes are TRBV15 and TRBJ1-3; possible D gene TRBD1, 6 bases. CDR1 and CDR2 (germline): LNHNV, YYDKDF (reference sequence). CDR3 length: 15 amino acids. Trimming took 7 bases from V and 2 from J, leaving 15 bases between them. The CDR3 region is CATTQLEGAGNTIYF. As DNA, the CDR3 is TGTGCCACCACCCAATTGGAGGGGGCTGGAAACACCATATATTTT.

This clonotype was seen once. The chain has TRBV11-1 and TRBJ2-7; tentatively, D is TRBD2 (5 bases). The CDR3 has 16 amino acids. Per the germline V gene, CDR1 is SGHAT and CDR2 is FQDESV (reference sequence). V shed 5 bases and J shed 7 bases, with 24 bases lying between them. Here the CDR3 DNA reads TGTGCCAGCAGCAGATGGACGGGGATCCTGTTTGGAGAGCAGTACTTC. Amino acids: CASSRWTGILFGEQYF.

The sample holds a few counts of this clonotype. The chain uses TRBV27 and TRBJ2-5; 7 bases line up with TRBD2. V dropped 3 bases and J dropped 2; count of bases not matched to a gene: 6. This CDR3 comprises 15 residues. The germline V gene has CDR1 MNHEY and CDR2 SMNVEV (reference sequence). The CDR3 DNA sequence: TGTGCCAGCAGTTTGTCGCCTAGCGGACAAGAGACCCAGTACTTC. Translated, it gives CASSLSPSGQETQYF.

The chain carries TRBV6-5 and TRBJ2-1, with TRBD2 identical over 9 bases. Germline trimming cut 0 bases from V and 2 bases from J; bases unmatched to any gene: 11. The germline V gene encodes CDR1 MNHEY and CDR2 SVGAGI. The CDR3 has 19 amino acids. CDR3 nucleotides: TGTGCCAGCAGTTACTCGGGGGCAGCGGGGGGACAAACCTACAATGAGCAGTTCTTC. Translating gives CASSYSGAAGGQTYNEQFF.

This clonotype was picked up a small number of times. The CDR3 bases are TGTGCCAGCAGCCGTAGTGAAGGGGCCAACGTCCTGACTTTC. As protein: CASSRSEGANVLTF. The V gene is TRBV7-3, the J gene TRBJ2-6; D remains unclear. This CDR3 has 14 residues. With 5 bases removed from V and 4 bases from J, the gap between germline ends came to 9 bases. Germline values: CDR1 SGHTA, CDR2 FQGTGA.

Note on this clonotype: A junction boundary mismatches the germline segment, possibly from a read error. This rearrangement joins TRBV7-9 to TRBJ2-5, with 8 bases fitting TRBD1. Germline CDR1 SEHNR, CDR2 FQNEAQ (reference sequence). There are 13 residues in the CDR3. CDR3 in DNA: TGTGTCAGCAGCGCGGGACAGGAAGAGACCCAGTATTTC. Translating it yields CVSSAGQEETQYF. The whole variable domain, filled in from reference TRBV7-9 and TRBJ2-5, reads DTGVSQNPRHKITKRGQNVTFRCDPISEHNRLYWYRQTLGQGPEFLTYFQNEAQLEKSRLLSDRFSAERPKGSFSTLEIQRTEQGDSAMYLCVSSAGQEETQYFGPGTRLLVL.

This clonotype was picked up many times. The chain joins TRBV7-3 to TRBJ2-7; D ambiguous. This CDR3 spans 14 amino acids. CDR1 SGHTA and CDR2 FQGTGA come from the germline V gene. V was shortened by 5 bases and J by 6 bases, with 17 bases between the two germline ends. The CDR3 sequence is CASSPSGPRAEQYF. CDR3 DNA: TGTGCCAGCAGCCCCTCGGGCCCGCGAGCCGAGCAGTACTTC.

The CDR3 is CASSPTGAGNTEAFF. The CDR3 coding sequence is TGTGCCAGCAGCCCCACCGGGGCGGGGAACACTGAAGCTTTCTTT. The chain employs TRBV7-9 and TRBJ1-1; D possibly corresponds to TRBD1 (5 bases). The V gene lost 5 bases and the J gene lost 1 base, with 14 bases spanning the gap. Germline values: CDR1 SEHNR, CDR2 FQNEAQ (reference sequence). The CDR3 is made up of 15 amino acids.

This clonotype was found many times. The chain employs TRBV3-1 and TRBJ2-4; 9 nucleotides line up with TRBD2. The trim removed 4 bases at V and 3 bases at J, leaving 4 bases unmatched. This CDR3 has 15 residues. CDR1 and CDR2 (germline): LGHDT, YNNKEL (reference sequence). The CDR3 is CASSPRTSDKNIQYF. CDR3 DNA: TGTGCCAGCAGCCCGAGGACTAGCGACAAAAACATTCAGTACTTC.

This clonotype was picked up many times. The chain employs TRBV6-2 or TRBV6-3 and TRBJ2-7, with D perhaps TRBD1 (6 bases). Germline V CDR1 and CDR2: MNHEY, SVGEGT. The CDR3 has 13 amino acids. The V end lost 4 bases, the J end lost 5 bases, and 12 bases lay between the germline ends. CDR3 coding DNA: TGTGCCAGCAGTTTCGCCAGGGGAAACGAGCAGTACTTC. Translated: CASSFARGNEQYF.

This clonotype turned up a few times. The chain carries TRBV9 and TRBJ1-6; 7 nucleotides line up with TRBD1. J was trimmed by 8 bases and V by 3 bases; bases with no gene match: 5. The CDR3 runs 14 residues. Per the germline V gene, CDR1 is SGDLS and CDR2 is YYNGEE. CDR3 sequence: CASSAGQADSPLHF. CDR3 DNA sequence: TGTGCCAGCAGCGCAGGACAGGCAGATTCACCCCTCCACTTT.

The table lists this clonotype with a few counts. The chain couples TRBV3-1 to TRBJ2-1; tentative D call: TRBD2 (6 bases). V was cut by 2 bases and J by 3 bases, with 17 bases left in between. The length of the CDR3 is 17 residues. CDR1 and CDR2 (germline): LGHDT, YNNKEL (reference sequence). This CDR3 reads CASSQQLAGRFYNEQFF. The CDR3 DNA reads as TGTGCCAGCAGCCAACAGCTTGCGGGAAGGTTCTACAATGAGCAGTTCTTC.

This clonotype was counted only a few times. The chain uses TRBV11-1 and TRBJ1-2; D remains ambiguous. The V gene lost 6 bases and the J gene lost 4 bases, with 27 bases spanning the gap. This CDR3 has 18 residues. Germline V CDR1 and CDR2: SGHAT, FQDESV (reference sequence). CDR3 DNA: TGTGCCAGCAGTTCCGATCGTGGGAGGCGAGGCTCTACCTATGGCTACACCTTC. This gives the protein CASSSDRGRRGSTYGYTF.

The chain uses TRBV4-1 and TRBJ2-3, with 13 bases matching TRBD2. There are 17 residues in the CDR3. V lost 8 bases to trimming and J lost 6 bases; unmatched junction nucleotides: 14. From germline, CDR1 is MGHRA and CDR2 YSYEKL. The CDR3 is CASRSFTSGGAFDTQYF. Here the CDR3 DNA reads TGCGCCAGCCGCTCGTTCACTAGCGGGGGGGCATTCGATACGCAGTATTTT.

This clonotype was counted only a few times. V gene TRBV9 combines with J gene TRBJ2-3; D is possibly TRBD1 or TRBD2 (5 bases each). The CDR3 contains 16 residues. CDR1 is SGDLS, CDR2 YYNGEE, per germline. With 0 bases removed from V and 0 bases from J, the gap between germline ends came to 11 bases. CDR3 amino acids: CASSVGTGPSTDTQYF. DNA for the CDR3: TGTGCCAGCAGCGTAGGTACGGGGCCAAGCACAGATACGCAGTATTTT.